This T cell receptor beta chain derives from a study of blood T cell repertoires in COVID-19 (dated by TCRdb to the early 2020s). Notes on the research overall: Samples from collaborators originated in the United States, Italy and Spain and spanned both the acute and convalescent phases of COVID-19. The material from the prospective study consisted of cDNA or gDNA derived from T cells, B-cell-depleted T cells, or PBMCs. Subjects who had been exposed to COVID-19, were actively infected with it, or had recovered from it provided the deeply sampled blood TCRbeta repertoires that made up the dataset. The repertoires were made available in a free public database intended to serve as a resource for research on the immune response to SARS-CoV-2. The samples were drawn from the first 160 participants of the ongoing ImmuneRACE study and from 1,254 subjects provided by 6 global collaborators. Nearly every sample came with metadata listing a de-identified subject ID, COVID-19 status, age in years and sex. Where available, HLA class I and class II types were obtained from metadata supplied by the sample provider rather than from assay-based typing.

Each collaborating institution followed its own protocols to collect whole blood in K2EDTA tubes. Collaborator samples were shipped for TCRbeta analysis as frozen whole blood, isolated PBMCs, or DNA extracted from either sample type. The CDR3, cysteine through phenylalanine, is 12 amino acids long. Solely the CDR3 DNA is kept, with 36 bases framed from the first base. The CDR1 and CDR2 encoded by the germline V gene are ENHRY and SYGVKD. TCRbeta CDR3 regions were amplified from genomic DNA by means of the immunoSEQ Assay, a bias-controlled multiplex PCR. On the study's bioinformatics: The number of nucleated cells in each sample was estimated by amplification of reference gene primers within the assay. Sequence reads were collapsed and filtered to measure the absolute abundance of every unique TCRbeta CDR3 rearrangement. For each sample, productive Simpson clonality was calculated as the square root of Simpson's diversity index over productive rearrangements. TCRdb obtained this table from immuneACCESS and retained in-frame rearrangements with V and J assigned. These tables miss some clones; where compared with another copy, unresolved V genes account for less than half of the shortfall, and the remainder is unexplained. V, J and clone size are taken as reported in that table, and D and trimming were inferred from the DNA itself. The sample data list some 140,000 clones, and approximately 80% of these were observed just once. Over 15% of the sample comes from the top ten.

On the study overall, not on this receptor specifically: The quantity of clinical and demographic metadata differed by source and by participant and was supplied without curation.

In its sample, this clone was seen a few times. The antigen it recognizes is unknown. At one of its ends the junction is not consistent with the germline gene, which may arise from a read error. The chain links TRBV10-3 with TRBJ2-5, with the D gene uncertain. Material: peripheral blood. The sequence was obtained from a man at least 80 years old with acute or convalescent COVID-19. This receptor has the CDR3 CAISEQNKDRDF. In nucleotides, the sequence is TGTGCCATCAGTGAGCAAAACAAGGATCGGGACTTC.